The clone carrying this T cell receptor beta chain has a handful of counts. Trimming shortened V by 3 bases and J by 2 bases, and 18 bases separated the two germline ends. The V gene's germline CDR1 is SGHRS and CDR2 YFSETQ. CDR3 length: 16 residues. The data derive from a study of blood T cell repertoires in COVID-19. Study-wide context: COVID-19 samples from acute and convalescent phases originated in the United States, Italy and Spain. PBMCs, B-cell-depleted T cells, or T cells were the source of the cDNA or gDNA that made up the material.

Source study methods: Estimated nucleated cell counts came from reference gene primer amplification. The repertoire was sequenced with immunoSEQ multiplex PCR; TCRdb's copy has only in-frame clones and lacks some. V and J calls and clone size are as listed in that table; D and trimming were resolved from the DNA. The sample shows over 25,000 clones, about four fifths of them seen only once. The chain is built from TRBV5-1 and TRBJ2-7; D gene uncertain. The source material was peripheral blood. The receptor was derived from an older man with acute or convalescent COVID-19. The CDR3: CASSSAPVAVPYEQYF. The CDR3 nucleotides read TGCGCCAGCAGCTCGGCGCCGGTGGCGGTTCCCTACGAGCAGTACTTC.